This T cell receptor beta chain originates from a study of blood T cell repertoires in COVID-19. Overall study context: Samples taken during acute and convalescent COVID-19 were collected in the United States, Italy and Spain. The cDNA or gDNA used as material had been derived from T cells, B-cell-depleted T cells, or PBMCs.

V shed 0 bases and J shed 10 bases, with 15 bases lying between them. The CDR3 has 15 residues. CDR1 and CDR2 (germline): LGHDT, YNNKEL (reference sequence). Original data processing: Using reference gene primer amplification, nucleated cell counts were estimated. Using immunoSEQ multiplex PCR, the repertoire was profiled, and TCRdb retains in-frame clones only, with some absent. Clone size and the V and J calls come from that table; the DNA yielded D and trimming. Of 130,000 to 150,000 clones listed, roughly four fifths are singletons. This receptor was taken from a woman over 75 in a cohort sampled during active or convalescent COVID-19. The sequenced sample consisted of peripheral blood. The chain joins TRBV3-1 (or the pseudogene TRBV3-2) to TRBJ1-4, with D possibly being TRBD1 (5 bases). CDR3 DNA sequence: TGTGCCAGCAGCCAAGACGGAGGGGATCTAGGAAAACTGTTTTTT. This sequence encodes CASSQDGGDLGKLFF.